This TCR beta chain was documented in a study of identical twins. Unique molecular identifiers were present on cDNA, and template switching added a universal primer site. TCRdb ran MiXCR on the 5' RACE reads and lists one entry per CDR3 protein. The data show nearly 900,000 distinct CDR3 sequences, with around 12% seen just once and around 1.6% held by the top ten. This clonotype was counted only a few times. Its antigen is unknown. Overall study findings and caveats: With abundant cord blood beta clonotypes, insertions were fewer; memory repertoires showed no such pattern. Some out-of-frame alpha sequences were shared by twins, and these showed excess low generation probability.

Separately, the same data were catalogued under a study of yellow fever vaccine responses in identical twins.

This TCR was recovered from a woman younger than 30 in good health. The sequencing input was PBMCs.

CDR3 DNA: TGTGCCAGCAGCGCAGGCCGGGCCGGGACCTACGAGCAGTACTTC. Its translation is CASSAGRAGTYEQYF. This rearrangement joins TRBV9 to TRBJ2-7; D may be TRBD2 (5 bases). There are 15 residues in the CDR3. The germline CDR1 and CDR2 sequences are SGDLS and YYNGEE. Trimming removed 3 bases from V and 2 bases from J, with 15 bases in between.